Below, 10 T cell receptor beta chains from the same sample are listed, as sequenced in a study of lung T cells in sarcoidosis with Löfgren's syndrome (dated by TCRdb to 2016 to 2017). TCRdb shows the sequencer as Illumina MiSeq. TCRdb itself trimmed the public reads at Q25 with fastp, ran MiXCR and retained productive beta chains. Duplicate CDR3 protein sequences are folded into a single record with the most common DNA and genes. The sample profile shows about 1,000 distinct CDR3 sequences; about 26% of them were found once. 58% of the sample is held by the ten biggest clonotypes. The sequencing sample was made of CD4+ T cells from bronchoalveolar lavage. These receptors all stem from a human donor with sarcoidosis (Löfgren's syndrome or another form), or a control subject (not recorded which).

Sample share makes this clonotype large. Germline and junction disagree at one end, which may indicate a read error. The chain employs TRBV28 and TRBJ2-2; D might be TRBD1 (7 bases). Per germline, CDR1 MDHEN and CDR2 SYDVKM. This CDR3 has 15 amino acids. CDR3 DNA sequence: TGTGCCAGCAGGGGGGAAGGGGGCAAAAACGGGGGGCTGTTTTTT. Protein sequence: CASRGEGGKNGGLFF.

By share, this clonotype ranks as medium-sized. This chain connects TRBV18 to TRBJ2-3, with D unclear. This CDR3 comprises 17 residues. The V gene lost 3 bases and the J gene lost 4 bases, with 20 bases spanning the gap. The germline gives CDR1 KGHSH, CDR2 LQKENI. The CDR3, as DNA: TGTGCCAGCTCACCTCCCCAGTGGAAGCTTGGGGCAGATACGCAGTATTTT. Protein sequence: CASSPPQWKLGADTQYF.

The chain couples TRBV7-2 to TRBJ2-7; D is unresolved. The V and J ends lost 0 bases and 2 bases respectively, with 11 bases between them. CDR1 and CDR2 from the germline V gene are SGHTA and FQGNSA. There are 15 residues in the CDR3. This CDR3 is CASSLADGATYEQYF. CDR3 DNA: TGTGCCAGCAGCTTAGCGGACGGAGCGACCTACGAGCAGTACTTC.

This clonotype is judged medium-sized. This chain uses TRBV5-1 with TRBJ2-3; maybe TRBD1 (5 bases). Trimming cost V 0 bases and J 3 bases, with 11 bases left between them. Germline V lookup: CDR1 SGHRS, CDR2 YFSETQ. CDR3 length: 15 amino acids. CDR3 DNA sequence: TGCGCCAGCAGCTTGGGTCAGGGTAGGACAGATACGCAGTATTTT. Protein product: CASSLGQGRTDTQYF.

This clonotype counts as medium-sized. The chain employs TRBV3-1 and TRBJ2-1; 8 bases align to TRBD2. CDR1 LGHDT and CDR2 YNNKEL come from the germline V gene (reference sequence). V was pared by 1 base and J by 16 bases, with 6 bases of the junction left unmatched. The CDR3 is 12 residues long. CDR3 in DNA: TGTGCCAGCAGCCAAGTTACTAGCGGACCCTTCTTC. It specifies CASSQVTSGPFF.

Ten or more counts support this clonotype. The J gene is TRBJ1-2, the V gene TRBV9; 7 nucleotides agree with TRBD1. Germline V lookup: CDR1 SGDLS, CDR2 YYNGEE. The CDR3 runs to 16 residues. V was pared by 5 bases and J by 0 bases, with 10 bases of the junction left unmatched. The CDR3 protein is CASRGQTVYSNYGYTF. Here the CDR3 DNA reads TGTGCCAGCAGGGGACAGACCGTATACTCTAACTATGGCTACACCTTC.

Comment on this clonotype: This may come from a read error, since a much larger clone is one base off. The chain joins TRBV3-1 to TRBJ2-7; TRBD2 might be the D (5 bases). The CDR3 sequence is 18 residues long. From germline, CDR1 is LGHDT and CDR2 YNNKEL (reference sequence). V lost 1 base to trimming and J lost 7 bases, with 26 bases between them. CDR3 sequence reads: CASSQGFPGVVSPREQYF. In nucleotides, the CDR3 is TGTGCCAGCAGCCAAGGTTTCCCCGGGGTAGTTTCGCCGAGGGAGCAGTACTTC.

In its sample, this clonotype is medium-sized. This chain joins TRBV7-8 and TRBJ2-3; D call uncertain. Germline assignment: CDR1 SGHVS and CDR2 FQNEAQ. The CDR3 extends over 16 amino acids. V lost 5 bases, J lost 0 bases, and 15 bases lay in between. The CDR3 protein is CASSPWIGASTDTQYF. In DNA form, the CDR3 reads TGTGCCAGCAGCCCCTGGATTGGCGCTAGCACAGATACGCAGTATTTT.

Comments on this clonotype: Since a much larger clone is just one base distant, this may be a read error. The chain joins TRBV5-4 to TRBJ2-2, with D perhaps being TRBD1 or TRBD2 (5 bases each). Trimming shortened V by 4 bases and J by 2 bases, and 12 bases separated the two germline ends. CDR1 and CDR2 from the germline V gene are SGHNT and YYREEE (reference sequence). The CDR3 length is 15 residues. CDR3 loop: CASSKDGANTGELFF. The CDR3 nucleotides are TGTGCCAGCAGCAAGGACGGGGCTAACACCGGGGAGCTGTTTTTT.

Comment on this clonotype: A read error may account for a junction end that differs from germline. DNA for the CDR3: TGTGCCAGCAGCGTAACTGGGAACGCTGAAGCTCCCTTT. This sequence encodes CASSVTGNAEAPF. V is TRBV9 and J is TRBJ1-1; unclear D gene. This CDR3 has 13 residues. Per germline, CDR1 SGDLS and CDR2 YYNGEE.